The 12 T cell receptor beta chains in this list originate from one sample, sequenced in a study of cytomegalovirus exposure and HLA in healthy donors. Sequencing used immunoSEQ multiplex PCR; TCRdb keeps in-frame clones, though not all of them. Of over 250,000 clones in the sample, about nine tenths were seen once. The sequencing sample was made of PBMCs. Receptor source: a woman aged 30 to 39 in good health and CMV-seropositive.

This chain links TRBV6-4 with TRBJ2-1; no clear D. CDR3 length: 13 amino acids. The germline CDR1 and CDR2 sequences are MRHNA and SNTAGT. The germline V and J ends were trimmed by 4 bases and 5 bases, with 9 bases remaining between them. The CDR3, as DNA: TGTGCCAGCAGTGTGAATCCCGACAATGAGCAGTTCTTC. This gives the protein CASSVNPDNEQFF.

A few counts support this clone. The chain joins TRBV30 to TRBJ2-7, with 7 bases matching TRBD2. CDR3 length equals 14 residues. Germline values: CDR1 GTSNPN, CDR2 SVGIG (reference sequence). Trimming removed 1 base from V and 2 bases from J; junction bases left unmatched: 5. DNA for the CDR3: TGTGCCTGGAGTGCGGGAGGCCCAACCTACGAGCAGTACTTC. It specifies CAWSAGGPTYEQYF.

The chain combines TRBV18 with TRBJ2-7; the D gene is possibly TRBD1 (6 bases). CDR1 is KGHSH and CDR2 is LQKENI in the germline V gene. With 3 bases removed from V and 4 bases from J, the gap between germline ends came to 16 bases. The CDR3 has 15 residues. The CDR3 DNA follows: TGTGCCAGCTCACCTTTAACGACAGGAATGTACGAGCAGTACTTC. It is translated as CASSPLTTGMYEQYF.

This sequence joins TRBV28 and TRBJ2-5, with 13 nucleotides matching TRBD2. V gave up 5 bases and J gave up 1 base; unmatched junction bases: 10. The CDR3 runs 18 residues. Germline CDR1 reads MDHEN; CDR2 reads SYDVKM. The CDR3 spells CASSQGLAGVGGQETQYF. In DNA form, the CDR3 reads TGTGCCAGCAGTCAAGGACTAGCGGGAGTCGGGGGCCAAGAGACCCAGTACTTC. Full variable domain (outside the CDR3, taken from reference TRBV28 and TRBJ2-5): DVKVTQSSRYLVKRTGEKVFLECVQDMDHENMFWYRQDPGLGLRLIYFSYDVKMKEKGDIPEGYSVSREKKERFSLILESASTNQTSMYLCASSQGLAGVGGQETQYFGPGTRLLVL.

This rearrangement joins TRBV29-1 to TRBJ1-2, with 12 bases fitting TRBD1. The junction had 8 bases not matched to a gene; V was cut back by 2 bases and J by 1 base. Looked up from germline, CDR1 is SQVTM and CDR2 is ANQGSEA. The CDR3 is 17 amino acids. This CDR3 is CSVETGTGGVRNYGYTF. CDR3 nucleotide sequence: TGCAGCGTTGAAACCGGGACAGGGGGCGTTCGTAACTATGGCTACACCTTC.

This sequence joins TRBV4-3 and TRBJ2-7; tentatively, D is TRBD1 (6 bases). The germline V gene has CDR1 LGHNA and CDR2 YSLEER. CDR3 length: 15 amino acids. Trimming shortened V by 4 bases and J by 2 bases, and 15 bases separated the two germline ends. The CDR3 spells CASSLSRDTPYEQYF. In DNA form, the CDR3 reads TGCGCCAGCAGCCTGTCCCGGGACACCCCCTACGAGCAGTACTTC.

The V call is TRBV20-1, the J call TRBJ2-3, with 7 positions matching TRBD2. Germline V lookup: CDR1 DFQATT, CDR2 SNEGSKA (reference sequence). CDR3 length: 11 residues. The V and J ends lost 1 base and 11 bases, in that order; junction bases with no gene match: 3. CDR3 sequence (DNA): TGCAGTGCTAGAGTTGGACTAGGGCAGTATTTT. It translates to CSARVGLGQYF.

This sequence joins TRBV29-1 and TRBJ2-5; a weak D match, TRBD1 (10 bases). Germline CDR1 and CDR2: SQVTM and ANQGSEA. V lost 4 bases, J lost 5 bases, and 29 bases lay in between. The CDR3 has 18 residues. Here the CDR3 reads CSVARDRGDAGGFETQYF. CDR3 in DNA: TGCAGCGTTGCCCGGGACAGGGGTGACGCGGGAGGGTTTGAGACCCAGTACTTC.

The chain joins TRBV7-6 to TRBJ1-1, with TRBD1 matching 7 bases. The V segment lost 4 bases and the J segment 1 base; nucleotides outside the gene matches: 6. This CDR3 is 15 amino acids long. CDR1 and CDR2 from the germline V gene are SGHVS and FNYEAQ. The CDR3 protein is CASSSPGGENTEAFF. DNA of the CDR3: TGTGCCAGCAGCTCCCCAGGGGGAGAGAACACTGAAGCTTTCTTT.

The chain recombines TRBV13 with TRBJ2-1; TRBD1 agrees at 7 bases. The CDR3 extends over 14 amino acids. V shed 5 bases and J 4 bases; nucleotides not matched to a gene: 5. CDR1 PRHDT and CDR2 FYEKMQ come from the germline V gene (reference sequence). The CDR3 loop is CASSTPGQYNEQFF. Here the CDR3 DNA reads TGTGCCAGCAGCACCCCGGGACAGTACAATGAGCAGTTCTTC.

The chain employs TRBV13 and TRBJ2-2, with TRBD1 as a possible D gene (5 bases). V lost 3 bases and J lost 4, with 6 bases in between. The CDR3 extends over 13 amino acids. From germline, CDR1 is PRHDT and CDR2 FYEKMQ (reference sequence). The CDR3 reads CASSFGATGELFF. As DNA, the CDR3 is TGTGCCAGCAGCTTTGGGGCCACCGGGGAGCTGTTTTTT.

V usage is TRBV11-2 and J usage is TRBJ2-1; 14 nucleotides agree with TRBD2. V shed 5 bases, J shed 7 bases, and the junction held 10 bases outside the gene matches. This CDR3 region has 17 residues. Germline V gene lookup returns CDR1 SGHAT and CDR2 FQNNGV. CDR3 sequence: CASSPRTSGRPSNEQFF. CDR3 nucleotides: TGTGCCAGCAGCCCCCGGACTAGCGGGAGGCCCTCTAATGAGCAGTTCTTC.